This T cell receptor (beta chain) was obtained from a study of OX40 agonist ivuxolimab in advanced cancers. The study, taken as a whole, reports: On average, CD8+ T cells showed a greater number of expanded clones than CD4+.

Worth noting for this clone: As yet, its antigen is unknown. At the DNA level, this CDR3 is encoded by other sequences in the same sample as well.

The data were produced by immunoSEQ multiplex PCR, yet TCRdb's version contains in-frame clones alone and is incomplete. The profile shows about 77,000 clones, roughly 80% of them singletons. This CDR3 comprises 15 residues. CDR1 and CDR2 (germline): SEHNR, FQNEAQ (reference sequence). Trimming removed 5 bases at V and 3 bases at J, with 14 bases between. The sequencing used CD4+ or CD8+ T cells sorted from blood, collected in a trial of the OX40 agonist ivuxolimab. The chain carries TRBV7-9 and TRBJ1-5, with TRBD1 as a possible D gene (6 bases). The receptor was derived from an adult with an advanced solid tumor such as melanoma, head and neck, liver or kidney cancer. This CDR3 is CASSPGGGPNQPQHF. In DNA form, the CDR3 reads TGTGCCAGCAGCCCGGGAGGGGGGCCCAATCAGCCCCAGCATTTT. The full variable domain, its missing parts supplied by reference TRBV7-9 and TRBJ1-5, is DTGVSQNPRHKITKRGQNVTFRCDPISEHNRLYWYRQTLGQGPEFLTYFQNEAQLEKSRLLSDRFSAERPKGSFSTLEIQRTEQGDSAMYLCASSPGGGPNQPQHFGDGTRLSIL.